This entry lists 25 T cell receptor beta chains sequenced from one sample in a study of blood T cell repertoires in COVID-19 (dated by TCRdb to 2018 to 2021). Receptors were amplified or captured by the immunoSEQ multiplex PCR assay. The clones in this table, taken by TCRdb from immuneACCESS, are in-frame only. Not every clone is retained; where verified, under half of the shortfall comes from an unresolved V gene, and the cause of the rest is unknown. The sample yields roughly 27,000 clones; approximately 92% were counted once. The ten largest clones represent around 10% of the sample. Sequencing was performed on peripheral blood. The receptors derive from a man aged 55 to 70 with acute or convalescent COVID-19.

The V gene is TRBV5-1, the J gene TRBJ2-5, with D perhaps matching TRBD2 (5 bases). The CDR3 is 14 amino acids. Trimming shortened V by 4 bases and J by 2 bases, and 12 bases separated the two germline ends. CDR1 and CDR2 (germline): SGHRS, YFSETQ. The CDR3, as DNA: TGCGCCAGCAGCGGACGGGGTAGGCAAGAGACCCAGTACTTC. Its translation is CASSGRGRQETQYF.

The J gene is TRBJ2-3, the V gene TRBV28; D is perhaps TRBD2 (5 bases). This CDR3 has 15 residues. With 2 bases removed from V and 7 bases from J, the gap between germline ends came to 16 bases. Per the germline V gene, CDR1 is MDHEN and CDR2 is SYDVKM. The CDR3 nucleotides read TGTGCCAGCAGTTTACCGGGATCCCCCTCTTATACGCAGTATTTT. This encodes CASSLPGSPSYTQYF.

The CDR3 DNA follows: TGTGCCAGCAGCCCTGGACAGCTACAAGAGGGCTACACCTTC. This encodes CASSPGQLQEGYTF. The chain links TRBV7-2 to TRBJ1-2; D might be TRBD1 (6 bases). CDR3 length: 14 residues. Trimming took off 5 bases at V and 8 bases at J, with 18 bases between the two ends. Germline CDR1 and CDR2: SGHTA and FQGNSA.

The chain links TRBV19 to TRBJ1-1, with a tentative D call TRBD1 (5 bases). V lost 7 bases and J 8 bases, leaving 20 bases between the germline ends. The CDR3 has 14 residues. Germline V gives CDR1 LNHDA, CDR2 SQIVND (reference sequence). CDR3 protein: CASTQSQVLGEAFF. The DNA of the CDR3 is TGTGCCAGTACCCAGTCACAGGTTCTAGGGGAAGCTTTCTTT.

This chain uses TRBV4-1 with TRBJ2-7; TRBD2 is a possible D gene (5 bases). CDR3 length equals 16 residues. Germline V gives CDR1 MGHRA, CDR2 YSYEKL. V lost 0 bases, J lost 4 bases, and 16 bases lay in between. The CDR3 DNA is TGCGCCAGCAGCCAAGACGGCTCGGGCGTAGCGTACGAGCAGTACTTC. Protein product: CASSQDGSGVAYEQYF.

The CDR3 region has the DNA TGTGCCAGCAGGCCCCCCAGCGGGGGCTACAATGAGCAGTTCTTC. Protein sequence: CASRPPSGGYNEQFF. V and J are TRBV6-6 and TRBJ2-1, with TRBD2 matching 8 bases. Germline V gene data show CDR1 as MNHNY and CDR2 as SVGAGI (reference sequence). The CDR3 extends over 15 amino acids. V trimming: 6 bases; J trimming: 3 bases; junction bases outside the gene matches: 7.

The genes are TRBV5-1 and TRBJ1-4; D is perhaps TRBD1 (6 bases). The germline gives CDR1 SGHRS, CDR2 YFSETQ. V was trimmed by 4 bases and J by 0 bases, leaving 10 bases between them. CDR3 size: 15 residues. This CDR3 is CASSATGSTNEKLFF. As DNA, the CDR3 is TGCGCCAGCAGCGCTACAGGGTCAACTAATGAAAAACTGTTTTTT.

This chain links TRBV30 with TRBJ2-7; tentative D call: TRBD1 (6 bases). The CDR3 has 16 amino acids. V shed 0 bases and J shed 2 bases, with 17 bases lying between them. Germline loops: CDR1 GTSNPN, CDR2 SVGIG (reference sequence). The CDR3 coding sequence is TGTGCCTGGAGTGTAAAGGGGGACATCTGGGCCTACGAGCAGTACTTC. It is translated as CAWSVKGDIWAYEQYF.

This chain links TRBV19 with TRBJ1-1, with TRBD1 matching over 11 bases. Germline assignment: CDR1 LNHDA and CDR2 SQIVND (reference sequence). V trimming: 5 bases; J trimming: 3 bases; junction bases outside the gene matches: 8. The CDR3 extends over 16 amino acids. The CDR3 is CASSVWTGGLDTEAFF. The CDR3 nucleotides are TGTGCCAGTAGTGTCTGGACAGGGGGCCTGGACACTGAAGCTTTCTTT.

The chain links TRBV28 to TRBJ2-3; 8 bases are shared with TRBD2. J lost 6 bases, V lost 4 bases, and 15 bases had no gene match. CDR1 is MDHEN and CDR2 is SYDVKM in the germline V gene. This CDR3 has 17 residues. In DNA, the CDR3 is TGTGCCAGCAGTTCCCCGGCGGGGGGCGGAAACAGGGATACGCAGTATTTT. It is translated as CASSSPAGGGNRDTQYF.

J is TRBJ1-2 and V is TRBV5-1; 7 bases match TRBD1. CDR1 is SGHRS, CDR2 YFSETQ, per germline. V was clipped by 2 bases and J by 4 bases; unmatched bases: 17. The CDR3 loop spans 18 amino acids. The chain's CDR3 is CASSFTPPSGGNGYGYTF. As DNA, the CDR3 is TGCGCCAGCAGCTTCACCCCCCCCTCAGGGGGGAATGGCTATGGCTACACCTTC.

This chain connects TRBV12-3 or TRBV12-4 to TRBJ1-2; 8 bases map to TRBD1. CDR3 length: 13 residues. J lost 4 bases, V lost 6 bases, and 4 bases had no gene match. This CDR3 is CASSPGGRYGYTF. In DNA, the CDR3 is TGTGCCAGCAGCCCAGGGGGCCGCTATGGCTACACCTTC.

The chain recombines TRBV7-9 with TRBJ1-2; the D is unclear. Germline V gives CDR1 SEHNR, CDR2 FQNEAQ (reference sequence). The CDR3 consists of 14 residues. Trimming shortened V by 2 bases and J by 4 bases, and 11 bases separated the two germline ends. The CDR3 is CASSLREGSYGYTF. The CDR3, as DNA: TGTGCCAGCAGCTTAAGGGAGGGATCCTATGGCTACACCTTC. The variable domain in full, completed from reference TRBV7-9 and TRBJ1-2, reads DTGVSQNPRHKITKRGQNVTFRCDPISEHNRLYWYRQTLGQGPEFLTYFQNEAQLEKSRLLSDRFSAERPKGSFSTLEIQRTEQGDSAMYLCASSLREGSYGYTFGSGTRLTVV.

This clone came up once. The chain joins TRBV19 to TRBJ2-7, with 7 positions matching TRBD2. Looked up from germline, CDR1 is LNHDA and CDR2 is SQIVND (reference sequence). The CDR3 is 13 amino acids. V lost 7 bases to trimming and J lost 4 bases; unmatched junction nucleotides: 7. The CDR3 sequence is CASNPSSGYEQYF. CDR3 bases: TGTGCCAGTAACCCGTCTAGCGGTTACGAGCAGTACTTC.

This sequence joins TRBV9 and TRBJ1-1; TRBD1 agrees at 8 bases. This CDR3 contains 14 residues. Germline V lookup: CDR1 SGDLS, CDR2 YYNGEE. V shed 1 base, J shed 4 bases, and the junction held 3 bases outside the gene matches. The CDR3 sequence is CASSVLTGGTEAFF. The CDR3 nucleotides are TGTGCCAGCAGCGTACTCACAGGGGGCACTGAAGCTTTCTTT.

This chain uses TRBV6-6 with TRBJ1-1; 8 nucleotides line up with TRBD1. In germline, CDR1 is MNHNY, CDR2 SVGAGI (reference sequence). Losses at the gene ends were 5 bases for V and 2 bases for J; bases not matched to a gene: 22. The CDR3 is 20 amino acids. The CDR3 DNA reads TGTGCCAGCAGTCGGCGATCGTTTCAGGGGGCCAGGGAGGGAAACACTGAAGCTTTCTTT. This codes for CASSRRSFQGAREGNTEAFF.

The chain uses TRBV12-3 or TRBV12-4 and TRBJ1-2; tentative D call: TRBD1 (6 bases). CDR3 length: 12 residues. V lost 6 bases and J 8 bases, leaving 13 bases between the germline ends. CDR3 bases: TGTGCCAGCAGCCAAATCAGGGGAGGCTACACCTTC. It is translated as CASSQIRGGYTF.

The chain couples TRBV6-5 to TRBJ1-1; 8 nucleotides match TRBD1. After removal of 1 base from V and 4 bases from J, the junction contained 2 bases not matched to a gene. This CDR3 is 14 amino acids long. Germline assignment: CDR1 MNHEY and CDR2 SVGAGI. CDR3 residues: CASSYFDRGTEAFF. The CDR3 region has the DNA TGTGCCAGCAGTTACTTCGACAGGGGCACTGAAGCTTTCTTT.

The chain carries TRBV11-2 and TRBJ2-1; the match to TRBD1 covers 9 bases. Germline V CDR1 and CDR2: SGHAT, FQNNGV. The CDR3 totals 15 residues. V was clipped by 3 bases and J by 5 bases; unmatched bases: 5. The CDR3 loop is CASSFLQGADNEQFF. In nucleotides, the CDR3 is TGTGCCAGCAGCTTTCTACAGGGGGCGGACAATGAGCAGTTCTTC. The variable domain in full, with the rest retrieved from reference TRBV11-2 and TRBJ2-1, is EAGVAQSPRYKIIEKRQSVAFWCNPISGHATLYWYQQILGQGPKLLIQFQNNGVVDDSQLPKDRFSAERLKGVDSTLKIQPAKLEDSAVYLCASSFLQGADNEQFFGPGTRLTVL.

V is TRBV19 and J is TRBJ1-4; TRBD1 matches at 8 bases. The CDR3 is made up of 15 amino acids. After removal of 6 bases from V and 8 bases from J, the junction contained 11 bases not matched to a gene. The germline gives CDR1 LNHDA, CDR2 SQIVND (reference sequence). The CDR3 sequence is CASRNRQGYLEKLFF. The CDR3 nucleotides are TGTGCCAGTAGGAATCGACAGGGGTATTTGGAAAAACTGTTTTTT.

V gene TRBV13 combines with J gene TRBJ2-3; no reliable D call. CDR3 length: 14 residues. Germline-derived CDR1 and CDR2 are PRHDT and FYEKMQ (reference sequence). Trimming removed 0 bases from V and 2 bases from J, with 6 bases in between. The CDR3: CASSLGKFTDTQYF. CDR3 coding DNA: TGTGCCAGCAGCTTAGGTAAATTCACAGATACGCAGTATTTT.

The chain is built from TRBV6-5 and TRBJ1-6; tentatively, D is TRBD1 (6 bases). Germline values: CDR1 MNHEY, CDR2 SVGAGI. V was cut by 8 bases and J by 13 bases, with 18 bases left in between. CDR3 length equals 13 residues. CDR3 region: CASAFEGTKPLHF. The CDR3 DNA is TGTGCCAGCGCCTTTGAGGGGACAAAGCCCCTCCACTTT.

The chain joins TRBV18 to TRBJ1-2; D gene ambiguous. The V end was cut by 4 bases, the J end by 3 bases, with 3 bases between. In germline, CDR1 is KGHSH, CDR2 LQKENI. The length of the CDR3 is 11 residues. CDR3 DNA: TGTGCCAGCTCACTCGACTATGGCTACACCTTC. Encoded protein: CASSLDYGYTF.

The chain links TRBV28 to TRBJ2-2, with 7 bases fitting TRBD2. Germline loops: CDR1 MDHEN, CDR2 SYDVKM. V was pared by 3 bases and J by 5 bases, with 6 bases of the junction left unmatched. This CDR3 comprises 15 residues. The CDR3 DNA is TGTGCCAGCAGTTTTTCCGGGGGAGGGACCGGGGAGCTGTTTTTT. Translation gives CASSFSGGGTGELFF.

V and J are TRBV6-5 and TRBJ1-3, with D possibly matching TRBD1 (6 bases). The CDR3 runs to 15 residues. Per germline, CDR1 MNHEY and CDR2 SVGAGI. V shed 7 bases and J shed 0 bases, with 13 bases lying between them. The CDR3 bases are TGTGCCAGCACCATAGACAGGAGCTCTGGAAACACCATATATTTT. Residues: CASTIDRSSGNTIYF.